Listed below are T cell receptor beta chains from one sample, sequenced in a study of CXCR3-negative and CXCR3-positive naive CD8 T cells. One entry per CDR3 protein, without DNA, is what TCRdb gives after re-calling the 5' RACE reads. This table holds about 120,000 distinct CDR3 sequences. What was sequenced was naive CXCR3+ CD8+ T cells from blood. The origin of the receptors is a human donor in good health. Some clones in this sample may be carry-over from other donors' samples. CDR3s include the opening cysteine and the closing phenylalanine or tryptophan. The order of the fields is CDR3 length, J gene, V gene, CDR3 protein.

16 | TRBJ2-1 | TRBV6-6 | CASSYISGNSYNEQFF
13 | TRBJ2-2 | TRBV5-1 | CASCPQGAGELFF
14 | TRBJ2-5 | TRBV28 | CASSVQGIQETQYF
12 | TRBJ2-7 | TRBV20-1 | CSAPINDYEQYF
14 | TRBJ2-2 | TRBV15 | CATSEGSNTGELFF
15 | TRBJ2-3 | TRBV7-9 | CASSSSRGVTDTQYF
16 | TRBJ2-7 | TRBV7-6 | CASSPFLLAEDYEQYF
19 | TRBJ2-6 | TRBV15 | CATSRDRDRGPSGANVLTF
16 | TRBJ2-4 | TRBV28 | CASSLEGLLAKNIQYF
16 | TRBJ1-1 | TRBV6-2/TRBV6-3 | CASSYEWDTSDTEAFF
12 | TRBJ2-1 | TRBV12-3/TRBV12-4 | CASSPDGFKQFF
11 | TRBJ2-1 | TRBV5-1 | CASSFRGEQFF
14 | TRBJ2-7 | TRBV14 | CASSLRDRGYEQYF
16 | TRBJ2-3 | TRBV7-9 | CASSFGVFADTDTQYF
14 | TRBJ2-2 | TRBV7-9 | CASSEQRNTGELFF
14 | TRBJ2-6 | TRBV4-1 | CASSQTSGANVLTF
13 | TRBJ2-7 | TRBV5-1 | CASSSGLNYEQYF
15 | TRBJ2-3 | TRBV6-6 | CASSYYAGRTDTQYF
15 | TRBJ2-2 | TRBV7-6 | CASSLEAGDGGELFF
15 | TRBJ2-1 | TRBV12-3/TRBV12-4 | CASRSSSGSYNEQFF
12 | TRBJ1-1 | TRBV29-1 | CSGTGMNTEAFF
13 | TRBJ2-5 | TRBV28 | CASSFVAKETQYF
16 | TRBJ2-1 | TRBV4-1 | CASSQVRVDRYNEQFF
15 | TRBJ2-7 | TRBV5-1 | CAGSLDRPVAYEQYF
13 | TRBJ1-4 | TRBV6-2/TRBV6-3 | CASRDSWNEKLFF
15 | TRBJ2-1 | TRBV12-3/TRBV12-4 | CASSLDGGRVNEQFF
17 | TRBJ2-3 | TRBV9 | CASSPRDRGRVTDTQYF
13 | TRBJ2-7 | TRBV20-1 | CSARWIRAYEQYF
14 | TRBJ2-7 | TRBV28 | CASTTLLEGYEQYF
16 | TRBJ2-2 | TRBV6-4 | CASSDSVGGNTGELFF
14 | TRBJ2-1 | TRBV2 | CASSETAGSTEQFF
15 | TRBJ2-1 | TRBV29-1 | CSVLSAQSSYNEQFF
15 | TRBJ2-7 | TRBV7-9 | CASSTPGGGSYEQYF
13 | TRBJ1-2 | TRBV28 | CASSLSPNYGYTF
17 | TRBJ2-6 | TRBV7-9 | CASSLPQSVRGANVLTF
18 | TRBJ2-5 | TRBV3-1 | CASSLIRLAGGHAETQYF
14 | TRBJ2-7 | TRBV2 | CASSAGAGGREQYF
14 | TRBJ2-7 | TRBV28 | CASSFSGKPYEQYF
15 | TRBJ2-7 | TRBV7-9 | CASSLAVGQGHEQYF
15 | TRBJ2-7 | TRBV5-1 | CASSMGRTTISEQYF
15 | TRBJ2-1 | TRBV19 | CASSPAGGSYNEQFF
15 | TRBJ2-1 | TRBV29-1 | CSVEWSGGEVGEQFF
16 | TRBJ2-1 | TRBV7-3 | CASSSSPGQGVNEQFF
17 | TRBJ2-2 | TRBV19 | CASSINGGIMNTGELFF
15 | TRBJ2-1 | TRBV9 | CASSETGTHYNEQFF
16 | TRBJ2-7 | TRBV3-1 | CASSQELAQIPYEQYF
20 | TRBJ2-2 | TRBV6-5 | CASSFRLAGGPSANTGELFF
13 | TRBJ2-7 | TRBV27 | CASSFGTGHEQYF
13 | TRBJ1-5 | TRBV19 | CASSPGGWQPQHF